The 27 T cell receptor beta chains below were found in one sample sequenced in a study of T cell clonotyping in hematopoietic cell transplantation. The protocol was immunoSEQ multiplex PCR, while the TCRdb copy is restricted to in-frame clones and leaves out a portion. The table includes 9,500 to 15,000 clones, roughly 50% detected once. The sequenced sample was peripheral blood mononuclear cells. These receptors were obtained from a man between 45 and 60 years old in good health. Some clones in this sample may be carry-over from other donors' samples.

This chain connects TRBV13 to TRBJ2-5; D gene unclear. Germline-derived CDR1 and CDR2 are PRHDT and FYEKMQ (reference sequence). This CDR3 has 14 amino acids. V lost 4 bases and J lost 3, with 12 bases in between. The CDR3 sequence: CASSSPEPEETQYF. CDR3 nucleotides: TGTGCCAGCAGCTCTCCTGAACCCGAAGAGACCCAGTACTTC.

The chain uses TRBV6-5 and TRBJ1-1; D is undetermined. Looked up from germline, CDR1 is MNHEY and CDR2 is SVGAGI. With 8 bases removed from V and 10 bases from J, the gap between germline ends came to 14 bases. The CDR3 consists of 11 residues. The CDR3 loop reads CASGRTGSAFF. DNA of the CDR3: TGTGCCAGCGGGCGCACGGGGTCAGCTTTCTTT.

The rearrangement joins TRBV6-5 to TRBJ2-5, with 11 bases aligning to TRBD1. The CDR3 consists of 15 residues. V gave up 1 base and J gave up 4 bases; unmatched junction bases: 2. Per the germline V gene, CDR1 is MNHEY and CDR2 is SVGAGI. The DNA of the CDR3 is TGTGCCAGCAGTTACTTAGGGACAGGGGGAGAGACCCAGTACTTC. Translation gives CASSYLGTGGETQYF.

This clone was picked up a small number of times. The chain combines TRBV6-6 with TRBJ1-1; D not resolved. The germline V gene has CDR1 MNHNY and CDR2 SVGAGI (reference sequence). This CDR3 is built from 12 residues. Trimming took off 2 bases at V and 4 bases at J, with 5 bases between the two ends. The CDR3 loop is CASSYIATEAFF. CDR3 sequence (DNA): TGTGCCAGCAGTTACATCGCCACTGAAGCTTTCTTT.

The rearrangement joins TRBV5-6 to TRBJ1-2, with 8 bases that match TRBD1. V lost 4 bases and J lost 5; bases outside the gene matches: 4. The CDR3 spans 13 residues. CDR1 is SGHDT, CDR2 YYEEEE, per germline. The CDR3 sequence: CASSPGGGYGYTF. In nucleotides, the CDR3 is TGTGCCAGCAGCCCAGGGGGCGGGTATGGCTACACCTTC. Supplemented by reference TRBV5-6 and TRBJ1-2, the full variable domain reads DAGVTQSPTHLIKTRGQQVTLRCSPKSGHDTVSWYQQALGQGPQFIFQYYEEEERQRGNFPDRFSGHQFPNYSSELNVNALLLGDSALYLCASSPGGGYGYTFGSGTRLTVV.

This clone was recorded a few times. This chain uses TRBV28 with TRBJ2-5; no clear D gene. Trimming took off 2 bases at V and 5 bases at J, with 6 bases between the two ends. The CDR3 has 12 amino acids. Germline CDR1 MDHEN, CDR2 SYDVKM. CDR3 loop: CASSLDRETQYF. CDR3 in DNA: TGTGCCAGCAGTTTAGATAGGGAGACCCAGTACTTC.

This clone was seen only a few times. V and J are TRBV28 and TRBJ1-5, with D perhaps TRBD1 (6 bases). This CDR3 contains 12 residues. V lost 5 bases, J lost 5 bases, and 7 bases lay in between. Germline CDR1 is MDHEN and CDR2 is SYDVKM. The CDR3 loop reads CASSEGDQPQHF. The CDR3 region has the DNA TGTGCCAGCAGTGAGGGGGATCAGCCCCAGCATTTT.

The chain combines TRBV30 with TRBJ1-5; D gene ambiguous. Germline CDR1 GTSNPN, CDR2 SVGIG (reference sequence). The CDR3 is made up of 12 amino acids. Trimming pared 2 bases from V and 5 bases from J, leaving 7 bases between. The CDR3 DNA reads as TGTGCCTGGAGTAATAGTGATCAGCCCCAGCATTTT. Translated: CAWSNSDQPQHF.

This clone was detected a few times. This chain connects TRBV4-3 to TRBJ2-1; TRBD1 agrees at 7 bases. This CDR3 spans 15 amino acids. Per germline, CDR1 LGHNA and CDR2 YSLEER. With 0 bases clipped from V and 6 bases from J, the junction kept 5 bases outside the gene matches. Here the CDR3 reads CASSQDRGIANEQFF. Here the CDR3 DNA reads TGCGCCAGCAGCCAAGACAGGGGGATAGCCAATGAGCAGTTCTTC.

This clone appeared a few times. This chain uses TRBV4-1 with TRBJ2-7; D gene unclear. The CDR3 loop spans 16 amino acids. Germline V gene lookup returns CDR1 MGHRA and CDR2 YSYEKL. Trimming left V 1 base short and J 3 bases short, with 16 bases between. In nucleotides, the CDR3 is TGCGCCAGCAGCCAAGGCGTCAGTCACAACTACTACGAGCAGTACTTC. This sequence encodes CASSQGVSHNYYEQYF.

The chain carries TRBV30 and TRBJ2-7, with D tentatively TRBD2 (5 bases). The CDR3 is 14 residues long. Germline CDR1 reads GTSNPN; CDR2 reads SVGIG (reference sequence). Between the trimmed V and J ends, which lost 2 bases and 3 bases, there was a span of 14 bases. CDR3 loop: CAWSPGVGDYEQYF. The CDR3 bases are TGTGCCTGGAGTCCCGGGGTTGGCGACTACGAGCAGTACTTC.

This clone appeared a few times. V is TRBV5-1 and J is TRBJ2-6, with unresolved D. CDR1 SGHRS and CDR2 YFSETQ come from the germline V gene. This CDR3 comprises 16 residues. V was clipped by 4 bases and J by 6 bases, with 17 bases between them. CDR3 protein: CASSRGPPDLANVLTF. The CDR3 nucleotides are TGCGCCAGCAGCCGCGGACCCCCAGATCTGGCCAACGTCCTGACTTTC.

This clone turned up a few times. One junction end disagrees with the germline gene, perhaps due to a read error. This rearrangement joins TRBV4-2 to TRBJ2-7; 8 bases are a match to TRBD2. The CDR3 has 14 residues. CDR1 and CDR2 from the germline V gene are LGHNA and YNFKEQ. CDR3 residues: CASNQRAGGNEQYF. For the CDR3, the DNA is TGTGCCAGCAACCAAAGGGCGGGAGGCAACGAGCAGTACTTC.

The J gene is TRBJ2-1, the V gene TRBV29-1; no clear D gene. The CDR3 sequence is 13 residues long. CDR1 and CDR2 from the germline V gene are SQVTM and ANQGSEA. Trimming took 4 bases from V and 0 from J, leaving 7 bases between them. DNA for the CDR3: TGCAGCGTTGGTGCTAGCTCCTACAATGAGCAGTTCTTC. It yields the protein CSVGASSYNEQFF.

This clone was seen more than once but under ten times. The V call is TRBV4-2, the J call TRBJ1-4, with 11 positions matching TRBD1. V lost 4 bases to trimming and J lost 8 bases; unmatched junction nucleotides: 9. CDR1 LGHNA and CDR2 YNFKEQ come from the germline V gene. This CDR3 is built from 16 residues. CDR3 in DNA: TGTGCCAGCAGCCTAGGGGACGGGACAGGGGGGGAAAAACTGTTTTTT. Its translation: CASSLGDGTGGEKLFF.

This clone appeared a few times. The chain combines TRBV6-1 with TRBJ1-5; D gene uncertain. V was clipped by 4 bases and J by 6 bases, with 7 bases between them. The CDR3 is made up of 12 amino acids. Germline V gene sequence: CDR1 MNHNS, CDR2 SASEGT. The CDR3 DNA follows: TGTGCCAGCAGTGGTGCCCTTCAGCCCCAGCATTTT. Residues: CASSGALQPQHF.

A few counts support this clone. This rearrangement joins TRBV11-2 to TRBJ1-2; no definite D call. The CDR3 covers 15 residues. With 0 bases removed from V and 4 bases from J, the gap between germline ends came to 12 bases. The germline V gene has CDR1 SGHAT and CDR2 FQNNGV. The CDR3 sequence is CASSLDLQSTYGYTF. CDR3 coding DNA: TGTGCCAGCAGCTTAGATTTGCAGTCGACCTATGGCTACACCTTC.

This clone was observed a handful of times. The chain carries TRBV27 and TRBJ2-5; 8 nucleotides match TRBD2. V shed 8 bases, J shed 5 bases, and the junction held 7 bases outside the gene matches. Germline CDR1 and CDR2: MNHEY and SMNVEV (reference sequence). This CDR3 has 13 amino acids. Here the CDR3 DNA reads TGTGCCAGCGGCTCAGCGGGAGTGGAGACCCAGTACTTC. Translation gives CASGSAGVETQYF.

The V and J genes are TRBV4-2 and TRBJ1-5, with D perhaps matching TRBD1 (5 bases). Trimming removed 0 bases at V and 7 bases at J, with 10 bases between. The CDR3 loop spans 14 amino acids. CDR1 is LGHNA, CDR2 YNFKEQ, per germline. The CDR3 region is CASSQEERDQPQHF. CDR3 coding DNA: TGTGCCAGCAGCCAAGAGGAAAGGGACCAGCCCCAGCATTTT.

The rearrangement joins TRBV5-6 to TRBJ2-5; 13 bases line up with TRBD2. This CDR3 contains 15 residues. V was clipped by 4 bases and J by 2 bases; unmatched bases: 2. CDR1 and CDR2 (germline): SGHDT, YYEEEE. CDR3 bases: TGTGCCAGCAGCCGGACTAGCGGGAGTCAAGAGACCCAGTACTTC. Translation gives CASSRTSGSQETQYF.

This clone was detected only a few times. V usage is TRBV29-1 and J usage is TRBJ2-2, with D possibly being TRBD1 (5 bases). The length of the CDR3 is 13 residues. The germline V gene has CDR1 SQVTM and CDR2 ANQGSEA. V was pared by 5 bases and J by 1 base, with 8 bases between. CDR3 nucleotides: TGCAGCGTTAATAGGGGGAACACCGGGGAGCTGTTTTTT. Protein sequence: CSVNRGNTGELFF.

The chain recombines TRBV27 with TRBJ2-1; 9 bases line up with TRBD2. The V and J ends lost 5 bases and 0 bases, in that order; junction bases with no gene match: 5. The CDR3 runs to 16 residues. Germline-derived CDR1 and CDR2 are MNHEY and SMNVEV (reference sequence). CDR3 DNA: TGTGCCAGCAGTCTAAGAGCGGGAGGCTCCTACAATGAGCAGTTCTTC. This codes for CASSLRAGGSYNEQFF.

By share of the sample, this clone is medium-sized. The chain links TRBV28 to TRBJ2-7; 9 bases line up with TRBD1. V was pared by 5 bases and J by 3 bases, with 2 bases of the junction left unmatched. This CDR3 is built from 13 residues. Germline assignment: CDR1 MDHEN and CDR2 SYDVKM. The CDR3 nucleotides read TGTGCCAGCAGTGTGGGACAGGGCTACGAGCAGTACTTC. Translation gives CASSVGQGYEQYF.

V and J are TRBV7-9 and TRBJ2-3; 7 bases line up with TRBD2. The CDR3 runs 17 residues. Per germline, CDR1 SEHNR and CDR2 FQNEAQ (reference sequence). V shed 5 bases, J shed 2 bases, and the junction held 13 bases outside the gene matches. CDR3 residues: CASSPLLAAIYTDTQYF. The CDR3 DNA reads as TGTGCCAGCAGCCCGCTTCTAGCGGCGATTTACACAGATACGCAGTATTTT.

This clone was observed a handful of times. The chain uses TRBV5-4 and TRBJ1-2, with 8 bases aligning to TRBD1. The CDR3 loop spans 15 amino acids. The germline CDR1 and CDR2 sequences are SGHNT and YYREEE (reference sequence). Trimming removed 0 bases from V and 6 bases from J; junction bases left unmatched: 7. CDR3: CASSLDAGGADGYTF. CDR3 DNA sequence: TGTGCCAGCAGCTTGGATGCAGGGGGCGCGGATGGCTACACCTTC.

This rearrangement joins TRBV6-1 to TRBJ2-7; TRBD2 aligns across 10 bases. This CDR3 comprises 15 residues. J gave up 4 bases and V 1 base, and 4 bases lay outside the gene matches. Looked up from germline, CDR1 is MNHNS and CDR2 is SASEGT. CDR3 amino acids: CASSEVSAGGYEQYF. The CDR3 DNA sequence: TGTGCCAGCAGTGAAGTATCAGCGGGAGGGTACGAGCAGTACTTC.

The gene calls are TRBV30 and TRBJ1-1; 10 bases are shared with TRBD1. V gave up 4 bases and J gave up 7 bases; unmatched junction bases: 3. The length of the CDR3 is 12 residues. In germline, CDR1 is GTSNPN, CDR2 SVGIG (reference sequence). CDR3 coding DNA: TGTGCCTGGAAAGGACAGGGGGTTGAAGCTTTCTTT. This translates into CAWKGQGVEAFF.